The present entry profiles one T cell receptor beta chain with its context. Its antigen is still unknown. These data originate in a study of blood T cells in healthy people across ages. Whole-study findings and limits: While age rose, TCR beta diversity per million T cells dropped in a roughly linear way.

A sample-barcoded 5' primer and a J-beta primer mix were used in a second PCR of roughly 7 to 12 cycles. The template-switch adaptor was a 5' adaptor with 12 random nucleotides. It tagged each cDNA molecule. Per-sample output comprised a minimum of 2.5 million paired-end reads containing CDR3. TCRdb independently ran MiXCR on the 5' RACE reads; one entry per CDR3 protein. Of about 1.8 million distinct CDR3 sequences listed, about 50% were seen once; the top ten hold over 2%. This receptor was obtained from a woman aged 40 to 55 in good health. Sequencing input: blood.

The chain's CDR3 is CASSPFSGPGSEQFF. CDR3 bases: TGTGCCAGCAGCCCCTTTTCGGGCCCGGGAAGTGAGCAGTTCTTC. The chain has TRBV3-1 and TRBJ2-1; maybe TRBD2 (5 bases). The V gene's germline CDR1 is LGHDT and CDR2 YNNKEL (reference sequence). This CDR3 comprises 15 residues. Trimming left V 4 bases short and J 9 bases short, with 19 bases between.